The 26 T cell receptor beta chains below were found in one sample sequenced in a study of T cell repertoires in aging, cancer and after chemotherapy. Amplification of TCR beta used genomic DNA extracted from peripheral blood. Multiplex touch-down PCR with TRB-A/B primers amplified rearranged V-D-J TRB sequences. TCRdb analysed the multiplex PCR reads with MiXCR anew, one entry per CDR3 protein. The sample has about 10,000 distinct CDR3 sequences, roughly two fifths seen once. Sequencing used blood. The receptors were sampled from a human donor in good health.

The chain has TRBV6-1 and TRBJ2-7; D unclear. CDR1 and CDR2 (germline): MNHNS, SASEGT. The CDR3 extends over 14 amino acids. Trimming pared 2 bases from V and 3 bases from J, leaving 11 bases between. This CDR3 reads CASSETAGDYEQYF. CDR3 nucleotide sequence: TGTGCCAGCAGTGAAACGGCCGGAGACTACGAGCAGTACTTC.

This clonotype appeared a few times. The CDR3 spells CASSKGNQPQHF. CDR3 DNA: TGTGCCAGTAGTAAGGGGAATCAGCCCCAGCATTTT. V and J are TRBV19 and TRBJ1-5; D is perhaps TRBD1 (5 bases). Trimming stripped 4 bases from V and 4 bases from J, with 5 bases between. Germline V gene lookup returns CDR1 LNHDA and CDR2 SQIVND (reference sequence). The CDR3 has 12 residues.

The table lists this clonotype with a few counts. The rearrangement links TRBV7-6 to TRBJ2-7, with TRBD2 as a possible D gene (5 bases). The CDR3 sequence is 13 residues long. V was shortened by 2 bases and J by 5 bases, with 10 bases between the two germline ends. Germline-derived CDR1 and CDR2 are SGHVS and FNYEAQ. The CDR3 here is CASSLRGSDEQYF. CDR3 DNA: TGTGCCAGCAGCTTACGGGGTAGCGACGAGCAGTACTTC. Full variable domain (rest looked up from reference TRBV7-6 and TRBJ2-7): GAGVSQSPRYKVTKRGQDVALRCDPISGHVSLYWYRQALGQGPEFLTYFNYEAQQDKSGLPNDRFSAERPEGSISTLTIQRTEQRDSAMYRCASSLRGSDEQYFGPGTRLTVT.

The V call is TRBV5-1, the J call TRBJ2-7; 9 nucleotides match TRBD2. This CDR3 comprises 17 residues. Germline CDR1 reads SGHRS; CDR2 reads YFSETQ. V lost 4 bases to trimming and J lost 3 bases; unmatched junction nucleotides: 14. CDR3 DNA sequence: TGCGCCAGCAGCCCCCGAAGATGGCGGGAGGGCCACTACGAGCAGTACTTC. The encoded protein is CASSPRRWREGHYEQYF.

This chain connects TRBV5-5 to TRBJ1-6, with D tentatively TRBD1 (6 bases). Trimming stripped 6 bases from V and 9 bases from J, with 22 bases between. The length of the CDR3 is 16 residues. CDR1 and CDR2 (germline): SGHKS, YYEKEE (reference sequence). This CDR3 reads CASTLPEQGWSSPLHF. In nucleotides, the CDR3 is TGTGCCAGCACACTGCCCGAACAGGGATGGAGTTCACCCCTCCACTTT.

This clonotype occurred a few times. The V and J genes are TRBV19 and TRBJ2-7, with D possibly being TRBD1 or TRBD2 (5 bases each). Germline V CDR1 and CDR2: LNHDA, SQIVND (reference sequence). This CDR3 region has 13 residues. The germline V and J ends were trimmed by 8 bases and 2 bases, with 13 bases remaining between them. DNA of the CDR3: TGTGCCAGTGCCCGGGACGAAACCTACGAGCAGTACTTC. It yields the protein CASARDETYEQYF.

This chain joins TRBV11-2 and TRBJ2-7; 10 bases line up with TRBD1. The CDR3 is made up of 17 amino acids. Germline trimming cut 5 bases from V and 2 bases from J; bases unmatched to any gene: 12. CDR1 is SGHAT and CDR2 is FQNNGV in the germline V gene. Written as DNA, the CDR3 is TGTGCCAGCAGCCCCCTTTTGGGTGGACAGGGGGCCTACGAGCAGTACTTC. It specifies CASSPLLGGQGAYEQYF.

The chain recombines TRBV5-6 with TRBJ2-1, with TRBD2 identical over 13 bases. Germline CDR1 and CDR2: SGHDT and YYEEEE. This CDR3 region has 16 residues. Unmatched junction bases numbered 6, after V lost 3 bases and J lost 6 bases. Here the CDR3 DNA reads TGTGCCAGCAGCTCCACCGGACTAGCGGGGGTCAATGAGCAGTTCTTC. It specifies CASSSTGLAGVNEQFF. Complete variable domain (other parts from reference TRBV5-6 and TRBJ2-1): DAGVTQSPTHLIKTRGQQVTLRCSPKSGHDTVSWYQQALGQGPQFIFQYYEEEERQRGNFPDRFSGHQFPNYSSELNVNALLLGDSALYLCASSSTGLAGVNEQFFGPGTRLTVL.

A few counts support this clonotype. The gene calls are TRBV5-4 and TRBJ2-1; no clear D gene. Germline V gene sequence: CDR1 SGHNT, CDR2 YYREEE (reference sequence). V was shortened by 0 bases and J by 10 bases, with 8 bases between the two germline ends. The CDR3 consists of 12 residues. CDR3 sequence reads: CASSLDSWEQFF. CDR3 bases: TGTGCCAGCAGCTTGGATTCATGGGAGCAGTTCTTC.

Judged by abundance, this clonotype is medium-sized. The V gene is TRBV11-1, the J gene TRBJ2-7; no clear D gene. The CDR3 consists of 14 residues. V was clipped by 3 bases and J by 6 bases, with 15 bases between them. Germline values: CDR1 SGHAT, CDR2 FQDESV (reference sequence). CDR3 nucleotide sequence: TGTGCCAGCAGCTTCTCCCACCTCACGGGCGAGCAGTACTTC. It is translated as CASSFSHLTGEQYF.

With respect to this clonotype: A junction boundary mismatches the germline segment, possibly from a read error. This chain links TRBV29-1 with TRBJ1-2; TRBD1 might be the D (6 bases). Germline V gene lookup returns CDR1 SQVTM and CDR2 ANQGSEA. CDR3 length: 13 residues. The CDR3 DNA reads TGCAGCGTTACGGAACAGGGAGACTATGGCTACAACTTC. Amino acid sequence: CSVTEQGDYGYNF.

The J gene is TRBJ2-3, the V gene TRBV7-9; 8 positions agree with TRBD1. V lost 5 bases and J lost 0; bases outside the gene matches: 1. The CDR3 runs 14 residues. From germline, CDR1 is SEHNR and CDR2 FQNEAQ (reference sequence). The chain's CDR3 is CASSRTGSTDTQYF. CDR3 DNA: TGTGCCAGCAGCCGGACAGGGAGCACAGATACGCAGTATTTT.

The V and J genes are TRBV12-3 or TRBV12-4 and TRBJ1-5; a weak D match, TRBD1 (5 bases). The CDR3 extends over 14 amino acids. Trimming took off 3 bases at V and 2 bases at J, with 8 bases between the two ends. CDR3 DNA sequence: TGTGCCAGCAGTTTGGGGGACCGCAATCAGCCCCAGCATTTT. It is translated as CASSLGDRNQPQHF.

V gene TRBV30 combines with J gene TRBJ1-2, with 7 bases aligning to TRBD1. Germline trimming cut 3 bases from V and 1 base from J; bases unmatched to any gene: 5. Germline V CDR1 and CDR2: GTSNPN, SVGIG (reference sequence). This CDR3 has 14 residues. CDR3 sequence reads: CAWSPGQFNYGYTF. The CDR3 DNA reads TGTGCCTGGAGCCCGGGACAGTTTAACTATGGCTACACCTTC. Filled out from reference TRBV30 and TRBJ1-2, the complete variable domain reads SQTIHQWPATLVQPVGSPLSLECTVEGTSNPNLYWYRQAAGRGLQLLFYSVGIGQISSEVPQNLSASRPQDRQFILSSKKLLLSDSGFYLCAWSPGQFNYGYTFGSGTRLTVV.

The CDR3 is CASMVGTAYEQYF. As DNA, the CDR3 is TGTGCCAGCATGGTGGGCACCGCCTACGAGCAGTACTTC. This rearrangement joins TRBV6-1 to TRBJ2-7; D gene ambiguous. Between the trimmed V and J ends, which lost 7 bases and 2 bases, there was a span of 12 bases. CDR1 and CDR2 (germline): MNHNS, SASEGT. The CDR3 is 13 residues long.

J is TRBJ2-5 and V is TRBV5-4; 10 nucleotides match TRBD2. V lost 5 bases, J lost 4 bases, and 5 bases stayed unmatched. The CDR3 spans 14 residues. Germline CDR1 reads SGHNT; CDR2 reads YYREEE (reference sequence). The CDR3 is CASRPAGGRETQYF. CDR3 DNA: TGTGCCAGCAGACCAGCGGGAGGGCGAGAGACCCAGTACTTC.

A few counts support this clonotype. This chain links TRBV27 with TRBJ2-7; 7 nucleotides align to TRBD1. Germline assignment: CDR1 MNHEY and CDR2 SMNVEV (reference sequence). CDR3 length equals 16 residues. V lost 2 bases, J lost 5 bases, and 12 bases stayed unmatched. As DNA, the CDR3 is TGTGCCAGCAGTTTAAGGGGACAGAAGTCTAGGGACGAGCAGTACTTC. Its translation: CASSLRGQKSRDEQYF.

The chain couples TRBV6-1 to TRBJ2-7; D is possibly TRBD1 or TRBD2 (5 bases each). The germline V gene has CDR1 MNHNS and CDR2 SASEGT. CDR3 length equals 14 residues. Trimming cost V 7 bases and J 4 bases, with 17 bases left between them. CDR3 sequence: CASTPIGTGYEQYF. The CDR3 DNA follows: TGTGCCAGCACCCCGATAGGGACGGGGTACGAGCAGTACTTC.

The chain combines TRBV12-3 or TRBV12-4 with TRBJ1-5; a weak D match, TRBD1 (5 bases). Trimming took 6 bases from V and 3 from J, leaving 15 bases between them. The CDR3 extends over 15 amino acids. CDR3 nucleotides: TGTGCCAGCAGGGGGGACGGGGTGAACAATCAGCCCCAGCATTTT. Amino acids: CASRGDGVNNQPQHF.

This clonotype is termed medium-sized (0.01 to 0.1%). This CDR3 reads CSVGDRRFF. CDR3 DNA sequence: TGCAGCGTTGGGGACAGGAGATTCTTT. The chain employs TRBV29-1 and TRBJ1-1; 8 nucleotides align to TRBD1. Germline-derived CDR1 and CDR2 are SQVTM and ANQGSEA. V was clipped by 4 bases and J by 14 bases; unmatched bases: 3. The CDR3 consists of 9 residues.

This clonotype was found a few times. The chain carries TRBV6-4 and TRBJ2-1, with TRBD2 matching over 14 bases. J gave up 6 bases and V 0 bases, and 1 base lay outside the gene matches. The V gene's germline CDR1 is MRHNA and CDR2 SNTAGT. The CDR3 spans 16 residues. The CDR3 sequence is CASSDSGTSGSNEQFF. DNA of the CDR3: TGTGCCAGCAGTGACTCGGGGACTAGCGGGAGCAATGAGCAGTTCTTC.

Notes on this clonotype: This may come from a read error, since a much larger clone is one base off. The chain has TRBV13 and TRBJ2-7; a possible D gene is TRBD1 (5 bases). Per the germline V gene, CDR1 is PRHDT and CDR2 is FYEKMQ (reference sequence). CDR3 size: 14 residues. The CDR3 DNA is TGTGCCAGCAGCTTAGAGGGGAAATACTACGAGGAGTACTTC. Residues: CASSLEGKYYEEYF.

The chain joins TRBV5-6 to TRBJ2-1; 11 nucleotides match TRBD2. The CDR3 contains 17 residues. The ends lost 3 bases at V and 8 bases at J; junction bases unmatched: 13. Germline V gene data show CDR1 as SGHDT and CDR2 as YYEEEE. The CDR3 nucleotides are TGTGCCAGCAGCTCCTGGAGACTAGCGGGATTGAAGGATGAGCAGTTCTTC. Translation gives CASSSWRLAGLKDEQFF. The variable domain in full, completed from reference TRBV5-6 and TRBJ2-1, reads DAGVTQSPTHLIKTRGQQVTLRCSPKSGHDTVSWYQQALGQGPQFIFQYYEEEERQRGNFPDRFSGHQFPNYSSELNVNALLLGDSALYLCASSSWRLAGLKDEQFFGPGTRLTVL.

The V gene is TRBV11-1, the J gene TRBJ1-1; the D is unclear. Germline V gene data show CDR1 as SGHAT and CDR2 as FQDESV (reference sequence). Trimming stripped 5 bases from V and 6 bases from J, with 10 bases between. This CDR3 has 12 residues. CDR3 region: CASSPQGPEAFF. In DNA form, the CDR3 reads TGTGCCAGCAGCCCACAAGGGCCTGAAGCTTTCTTT.

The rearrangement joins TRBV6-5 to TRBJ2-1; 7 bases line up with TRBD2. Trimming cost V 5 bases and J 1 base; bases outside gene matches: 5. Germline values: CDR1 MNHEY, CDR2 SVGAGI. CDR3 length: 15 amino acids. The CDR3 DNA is TGTGCCAGCAGTGGGGGGGTGGCGTCCTACAATGAGCAGTTCTTC. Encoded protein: CASSGGVASYNEQFF.

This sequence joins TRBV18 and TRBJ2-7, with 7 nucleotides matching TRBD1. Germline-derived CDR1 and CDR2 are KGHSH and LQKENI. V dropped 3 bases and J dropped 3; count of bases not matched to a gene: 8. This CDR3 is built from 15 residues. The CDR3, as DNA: TGTGCCAGCTCACCCCAAGGGGGCCTAGGCTACGAGCAGTACTTC. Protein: CASSPQGGLGYEQYF.